This note documents a single T cell receptor beta chain sequence. Antigen specificity is unknown. These data belong to a study of OX40 agonist ivuxolimab in advanced cancers. Assay used: immunoSEQ multiplex PCR; TCRdb lists only in-frame clones, some missing. Here the sample spans about 76,000 clones, roughly 89% being singletons. Broader study findings: Clonal expansion was among the lowest in partial responders at 0.1-3.0 mg/kg, especially CD8+.

The length of the CDR3 is 10 residues. Looked up from germline, CDR1 is SQVTM and CDR2 is ANQGSEA. The chain has TRBV29-1 and TRBJ2-5; D is uncertain. The J call may not be correct, given that the DNA end is closer to TRBJ2-7. This TCR was recovered from an adult with an advanced solid tumor such as melanoma, head and neck, liver or kidney cancer. The material was CD4+ or CD8+ T cells sorted from blood, obtained in a trial of the OX40 agonist ivuxolimab. The CDR3 sequence is CSVGNYEQYF. For the CDR3, the DNA is TGCAGCGTAGGGAACTACGAGCAGTACTTC.